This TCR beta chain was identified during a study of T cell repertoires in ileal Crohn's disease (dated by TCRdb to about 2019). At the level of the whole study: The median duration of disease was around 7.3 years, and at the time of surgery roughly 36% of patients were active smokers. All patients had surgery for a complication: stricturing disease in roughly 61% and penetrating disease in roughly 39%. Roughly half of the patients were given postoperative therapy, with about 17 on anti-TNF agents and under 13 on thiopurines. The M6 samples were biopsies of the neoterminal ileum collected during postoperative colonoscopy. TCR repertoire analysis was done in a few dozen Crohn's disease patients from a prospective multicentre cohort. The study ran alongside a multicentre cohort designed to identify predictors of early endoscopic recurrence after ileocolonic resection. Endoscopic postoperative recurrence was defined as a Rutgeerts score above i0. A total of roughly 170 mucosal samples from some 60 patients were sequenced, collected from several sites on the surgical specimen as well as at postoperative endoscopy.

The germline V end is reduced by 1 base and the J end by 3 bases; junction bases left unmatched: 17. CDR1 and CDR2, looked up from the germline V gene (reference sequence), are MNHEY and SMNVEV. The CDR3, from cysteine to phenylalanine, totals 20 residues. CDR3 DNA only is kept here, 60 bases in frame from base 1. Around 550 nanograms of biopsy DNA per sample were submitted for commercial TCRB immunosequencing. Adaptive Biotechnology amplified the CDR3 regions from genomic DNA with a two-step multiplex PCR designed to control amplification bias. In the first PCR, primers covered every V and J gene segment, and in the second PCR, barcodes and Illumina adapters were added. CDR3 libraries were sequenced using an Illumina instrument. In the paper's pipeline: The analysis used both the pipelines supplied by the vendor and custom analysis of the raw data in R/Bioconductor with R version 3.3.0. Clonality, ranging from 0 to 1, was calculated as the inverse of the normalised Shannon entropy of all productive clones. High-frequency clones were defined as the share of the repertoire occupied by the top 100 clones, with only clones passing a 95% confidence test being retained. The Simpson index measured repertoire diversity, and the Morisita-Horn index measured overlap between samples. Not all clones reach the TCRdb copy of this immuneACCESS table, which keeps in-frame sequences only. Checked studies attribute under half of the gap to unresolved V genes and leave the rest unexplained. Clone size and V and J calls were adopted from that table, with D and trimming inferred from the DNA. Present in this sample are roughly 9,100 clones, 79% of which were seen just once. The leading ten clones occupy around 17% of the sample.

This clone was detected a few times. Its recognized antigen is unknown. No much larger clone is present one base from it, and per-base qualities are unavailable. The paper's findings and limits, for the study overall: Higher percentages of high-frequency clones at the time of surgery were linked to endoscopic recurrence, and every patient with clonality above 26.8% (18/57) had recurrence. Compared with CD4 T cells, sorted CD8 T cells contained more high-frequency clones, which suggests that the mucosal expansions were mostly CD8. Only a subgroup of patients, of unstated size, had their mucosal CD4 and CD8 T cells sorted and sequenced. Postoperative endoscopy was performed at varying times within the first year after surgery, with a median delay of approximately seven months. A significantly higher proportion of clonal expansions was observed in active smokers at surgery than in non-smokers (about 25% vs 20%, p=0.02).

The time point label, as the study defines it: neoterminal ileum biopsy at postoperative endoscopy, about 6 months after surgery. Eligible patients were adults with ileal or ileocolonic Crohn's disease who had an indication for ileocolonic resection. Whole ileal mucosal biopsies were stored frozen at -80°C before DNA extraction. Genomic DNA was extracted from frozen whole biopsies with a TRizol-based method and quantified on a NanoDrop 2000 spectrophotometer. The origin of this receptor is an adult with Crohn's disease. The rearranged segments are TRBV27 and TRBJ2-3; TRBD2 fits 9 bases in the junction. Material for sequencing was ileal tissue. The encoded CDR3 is CASSLFPPASGIGATDTQYF. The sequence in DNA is TGTGCCAGCAGTTTATTTCCCCCGGCTAGCGGGATAGGGGCGACAGATACGCAGTATTTT.